This T cell receptor beta chain was obtained from a study of control samples from healthy donors and cancer patients. Clones were sequenced by immunoSEQ multiplex PCR, and TCRdb holds only the in-frame ones, with some missing. The table shows about 170,000 clones, with roughly 90% occurring only once. V lost 0 bases and J lost 3, with 21 bases in between. Germline CDR1 and CDR2: LNHDA and SQIVND (reference sequence). The CDR3 has 18 amino acids. The sequence came from a man aged 25-40 years in good health. The sequenced material came from blood. The gene calls are TRBV19 and TRBJ2-7; perhaps TRBD2 as D (6 bases). The CDR3 loop reads CASSIDLSAGSPGYEQYF. The CDR3 nucleotides read TGTGCCAGTAGTATAGATCTATCGGCGGGATCCCCAGGCTACGAGCAGTACTTC.